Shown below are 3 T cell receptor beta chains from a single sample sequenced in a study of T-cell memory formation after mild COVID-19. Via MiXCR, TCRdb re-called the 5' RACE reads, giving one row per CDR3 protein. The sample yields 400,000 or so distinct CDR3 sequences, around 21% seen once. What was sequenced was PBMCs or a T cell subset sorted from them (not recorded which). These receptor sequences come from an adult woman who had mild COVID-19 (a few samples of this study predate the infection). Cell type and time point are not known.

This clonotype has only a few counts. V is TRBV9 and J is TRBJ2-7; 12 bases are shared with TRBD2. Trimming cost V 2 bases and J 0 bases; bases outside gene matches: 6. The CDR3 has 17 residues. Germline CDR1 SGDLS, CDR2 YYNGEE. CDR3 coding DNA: TGTGCCAGCAGCGTCGGGACTAGCGGGTCTAGCTCCTACGAGCAGTACTTC. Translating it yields CASSVGTSGSSSYEQYF.

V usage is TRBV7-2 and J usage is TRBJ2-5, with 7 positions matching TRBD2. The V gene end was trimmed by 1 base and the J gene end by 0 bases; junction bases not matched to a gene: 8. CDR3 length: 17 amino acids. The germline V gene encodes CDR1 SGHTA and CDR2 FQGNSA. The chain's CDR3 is CASSLGGSSGNQETQYF. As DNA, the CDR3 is TGTGCCAGCAGCTTAGGAGGGTCTAGCGGAAACCAAGAGACCCAGTACTTC.

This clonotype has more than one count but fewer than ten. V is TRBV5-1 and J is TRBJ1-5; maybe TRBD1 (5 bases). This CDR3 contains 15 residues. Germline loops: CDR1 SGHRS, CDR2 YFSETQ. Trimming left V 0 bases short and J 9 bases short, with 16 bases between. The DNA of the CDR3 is TGCGCCAGCAGCTTGGCCGGGACCGGGAGCGGGCCCCAGCATTTT. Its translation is CASSLAGTGSGPQHF.